This T cell receptor beta chain emerged from a study of shared clonotypes between healthy human individuals. Study-level findings and limits: In general, naive subsets displayed greater estimated richness than memory subsets did. Several donors shared about 5% of their naive CD4 clonotypes.

CD45RA+ naive and CD45RA-negative memory subsets were separated from CD4+ cells. Measured with immunoSEQ multiplex PCR; TCRdb has only the in-frame clones, and not every one. Of 2.5 million or so clones detected, more than 80% appear once; the ten largest clones hold around 0.14%. Regarding this clone: As yet, its antigen is unknown.

Germline V CDR1 and CDR2: SGHRS, YFSETQ. CDR3 size: 14 residues. V was clipped by 4 bases and J by 4 bases, with 12 bases between them. This clonotype was obtained from a man aged 18 to 29 in good health. This chain links TRBV5-1 with TRBJ1-3, with a tentative D call TRBD1 (5 bases). The sample was naive CD4+ T cells sorted from blood. Regarding subset: CD45RA+ positively selected. The CDR3 coding sequence is TGCGCCAGCAGCAACCGGGACGAGGGAAACACCATATATTTT. This encodes CASSNRDEGNTIYF.